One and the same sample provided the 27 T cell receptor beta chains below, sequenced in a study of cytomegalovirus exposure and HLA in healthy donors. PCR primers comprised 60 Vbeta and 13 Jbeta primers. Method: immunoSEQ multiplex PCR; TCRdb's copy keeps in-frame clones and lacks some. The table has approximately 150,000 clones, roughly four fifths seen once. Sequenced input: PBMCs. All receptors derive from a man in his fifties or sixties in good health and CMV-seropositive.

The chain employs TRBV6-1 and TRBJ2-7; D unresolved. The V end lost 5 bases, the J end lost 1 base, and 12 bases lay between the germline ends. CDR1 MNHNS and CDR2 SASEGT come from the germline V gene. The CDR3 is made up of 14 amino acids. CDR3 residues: CASSSTTGSYEQYF. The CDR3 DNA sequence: TGTGCCAGCAGTTCCACGACCGGGTCCTACGAGCAGTACTTC.

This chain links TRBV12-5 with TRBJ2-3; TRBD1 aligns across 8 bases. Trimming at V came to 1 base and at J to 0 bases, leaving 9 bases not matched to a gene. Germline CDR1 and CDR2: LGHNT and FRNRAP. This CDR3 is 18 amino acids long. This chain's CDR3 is CASGLAHRGELSTDTQYF. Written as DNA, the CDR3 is TGTGCTAGTGGTTTGGCTCACAGGGGGGAACTAAGCACAGATACGCAGTATTTT.

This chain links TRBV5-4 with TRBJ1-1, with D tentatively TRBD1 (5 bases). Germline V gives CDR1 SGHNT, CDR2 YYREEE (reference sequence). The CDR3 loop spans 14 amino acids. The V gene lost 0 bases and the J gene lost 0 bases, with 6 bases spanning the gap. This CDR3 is CASSLDRMNTEAFF. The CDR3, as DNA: TGTGCCAGCAGCTTGGACAGGATGAACACTGAAGCTTTCTTT.

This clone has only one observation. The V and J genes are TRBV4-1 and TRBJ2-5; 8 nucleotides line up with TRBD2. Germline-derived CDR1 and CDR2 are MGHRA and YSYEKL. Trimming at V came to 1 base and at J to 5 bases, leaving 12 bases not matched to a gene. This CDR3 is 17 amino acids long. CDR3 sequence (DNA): TGCGCCAGCAGCCAAGGGGGATCCGGGAGGGGTAGGGAGACCCAGTACTTC. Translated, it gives CASSQGGSGRGRETQYF.

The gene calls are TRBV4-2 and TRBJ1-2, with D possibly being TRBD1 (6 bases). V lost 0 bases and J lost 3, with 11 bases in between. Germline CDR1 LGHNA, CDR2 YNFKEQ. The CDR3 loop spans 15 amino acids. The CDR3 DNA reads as TGTGCCAGCAGCCAAGAGAACAGGGTAGACTATGGCTACACCTTC. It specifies CASSQENRVDYGYTF.

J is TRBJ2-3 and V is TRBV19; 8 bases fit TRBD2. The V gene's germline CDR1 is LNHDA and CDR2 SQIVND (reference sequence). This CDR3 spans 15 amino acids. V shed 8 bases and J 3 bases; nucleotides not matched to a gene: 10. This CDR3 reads CASRKGSGRTDTQYF. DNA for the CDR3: TGTGCCAGTCGCAAGGGCAGCGGGAGAACAGATACGCAGTATTTT.

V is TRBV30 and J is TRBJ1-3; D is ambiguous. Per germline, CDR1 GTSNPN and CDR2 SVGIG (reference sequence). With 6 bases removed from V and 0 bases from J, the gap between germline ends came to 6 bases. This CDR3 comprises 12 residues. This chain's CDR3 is CACSGSGNTIYF. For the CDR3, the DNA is TGTGCCTGTTCAGGCTCTGGAAACACCATATATTTT.

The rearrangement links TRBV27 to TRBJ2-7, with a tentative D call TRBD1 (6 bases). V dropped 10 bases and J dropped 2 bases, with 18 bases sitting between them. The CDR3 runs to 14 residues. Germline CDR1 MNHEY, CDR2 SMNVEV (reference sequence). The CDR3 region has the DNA TGTGCCACCAGCCAACAGGGTTTCCCCTACGAGCAGTACTTC. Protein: CATSQQGFPYEQYF.

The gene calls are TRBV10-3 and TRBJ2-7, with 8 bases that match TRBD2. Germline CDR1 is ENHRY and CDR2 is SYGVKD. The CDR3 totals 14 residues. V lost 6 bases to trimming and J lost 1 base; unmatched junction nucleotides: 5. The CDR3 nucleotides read TGTGCCATCAGGGAAGCGGGAGATTCCTACGAGCAGTACTTC. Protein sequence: CAIREAGDSYEQYF.

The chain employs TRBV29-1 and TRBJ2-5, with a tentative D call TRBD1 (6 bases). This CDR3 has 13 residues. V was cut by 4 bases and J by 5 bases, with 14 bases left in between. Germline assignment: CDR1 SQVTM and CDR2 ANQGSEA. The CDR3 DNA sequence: TGCAGCGTTGTAATCACAGGGTGGGAGACCCAGTACTTC. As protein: CSVVITGWETQYF.

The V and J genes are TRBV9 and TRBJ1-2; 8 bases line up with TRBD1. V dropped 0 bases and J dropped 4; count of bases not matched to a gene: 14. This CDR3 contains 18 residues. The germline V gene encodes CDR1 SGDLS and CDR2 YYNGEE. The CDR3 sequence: CASSVGAGGASIAYGYTF. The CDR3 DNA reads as TGTGCCAGCAGCGTAGGGGCAGGGGGCGCGAGTATCGCCTATGGCTACACCTTC.

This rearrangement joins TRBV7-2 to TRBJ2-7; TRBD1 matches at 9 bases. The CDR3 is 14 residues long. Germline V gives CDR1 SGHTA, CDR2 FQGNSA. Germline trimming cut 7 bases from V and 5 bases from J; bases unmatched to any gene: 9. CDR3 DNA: TGTGCCAGCAACCCGACAGGGGGAAGGAACGAGCAGTACTTC. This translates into CASNPTGGRNEQYF.

The CDR3 DNA reads as TGCGCCAGCAGCCAAGATGGTAATAGCGGGAGGGCCGCGGGCGAGCAGTACTTC. Its translation: CASSQDGNSGRAAGEQYF. This chain connects TRBV4-1 to TRBJ2-7; TRBD2 matches at 11 bases. The CDR3 is made up of 18 amino acids. From germline, CDR1 is MGHRA and CDR2 YSYEKL. The trim removed 0 bases at V and 6 bases at J, leaving 13 bases unmatched.

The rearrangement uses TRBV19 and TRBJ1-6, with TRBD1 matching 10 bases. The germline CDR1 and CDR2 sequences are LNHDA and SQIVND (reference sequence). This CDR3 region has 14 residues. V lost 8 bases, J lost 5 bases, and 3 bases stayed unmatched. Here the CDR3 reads CASSGQGDNSPLHF. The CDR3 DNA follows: TGTGCCAGTTCAGGACAGGGGGATAATTCACCCCTCCACTTT.

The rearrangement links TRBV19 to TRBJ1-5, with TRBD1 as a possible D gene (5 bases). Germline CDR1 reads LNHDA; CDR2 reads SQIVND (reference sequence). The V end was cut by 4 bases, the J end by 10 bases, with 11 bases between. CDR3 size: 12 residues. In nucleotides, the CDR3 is TGTGCCAGTAGTACAGGGTTTGAACCCCAGCATTTT. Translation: CASSTGFEPQHF.

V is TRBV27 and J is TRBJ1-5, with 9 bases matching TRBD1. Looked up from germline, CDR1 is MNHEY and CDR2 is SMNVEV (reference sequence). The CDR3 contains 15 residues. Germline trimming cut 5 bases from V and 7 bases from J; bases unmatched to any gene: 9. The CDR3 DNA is TGTGCCAGCAGTACCTTACAGGGGGCAGAGCAGCCCCAGCATTTT. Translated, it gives CASSTLQGAEQPQHF.

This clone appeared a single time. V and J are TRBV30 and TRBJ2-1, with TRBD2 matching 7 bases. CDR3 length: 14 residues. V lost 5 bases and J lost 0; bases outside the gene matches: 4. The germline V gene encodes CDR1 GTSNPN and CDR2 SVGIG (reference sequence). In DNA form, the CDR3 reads TGTGCCTGGGTAGCGGGTCGCTCCTACAATGAGCAGTTCTTC. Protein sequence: CAWVAGRSYNEQFF.

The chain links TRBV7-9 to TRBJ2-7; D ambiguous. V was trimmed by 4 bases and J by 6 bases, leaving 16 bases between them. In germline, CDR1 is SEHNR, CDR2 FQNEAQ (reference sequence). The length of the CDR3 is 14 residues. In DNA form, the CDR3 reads TGTGCCAGCAGCTCAACGCCGCTTAGTCGCGAGCAGTACTTC. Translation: CASSSTPLSREQYF.

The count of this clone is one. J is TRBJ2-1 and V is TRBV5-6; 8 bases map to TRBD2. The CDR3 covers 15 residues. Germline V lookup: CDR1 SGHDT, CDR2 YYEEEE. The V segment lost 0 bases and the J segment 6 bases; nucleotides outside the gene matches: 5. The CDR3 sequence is CASSLVTSGSNEQFF. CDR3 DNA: TGTGCCAGCAGCTTGGTAACTAGCGGAAGCAATGAGCAGTTCTTC.

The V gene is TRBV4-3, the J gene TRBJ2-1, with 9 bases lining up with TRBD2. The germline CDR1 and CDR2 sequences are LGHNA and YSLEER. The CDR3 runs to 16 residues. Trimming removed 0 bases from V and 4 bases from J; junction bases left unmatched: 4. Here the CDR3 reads CASSQEGLAGYNEQFF. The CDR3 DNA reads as TGCGCCAGCAGCCAAGAAGGGCTAGCGGGGTACAATGAGCAGTTCTTC.

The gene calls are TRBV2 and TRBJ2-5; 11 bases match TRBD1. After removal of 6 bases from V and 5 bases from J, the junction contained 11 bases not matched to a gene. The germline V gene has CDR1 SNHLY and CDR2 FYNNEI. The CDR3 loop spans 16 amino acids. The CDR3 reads CASRSGTGGTWETQYF. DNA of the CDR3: TGTGCCAGCAGATCCGGGACAGGGGGGACGTGGGAGACCCAGTACTTC.

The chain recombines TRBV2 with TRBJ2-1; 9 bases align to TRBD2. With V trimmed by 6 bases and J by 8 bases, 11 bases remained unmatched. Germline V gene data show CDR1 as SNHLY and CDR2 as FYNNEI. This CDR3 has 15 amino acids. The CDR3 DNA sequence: TGTGCCAGCAGGCACCCGGGACTAGCTGCCTATGAGCAGTTCTTC. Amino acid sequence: CASRHPGLAAYEQFF.

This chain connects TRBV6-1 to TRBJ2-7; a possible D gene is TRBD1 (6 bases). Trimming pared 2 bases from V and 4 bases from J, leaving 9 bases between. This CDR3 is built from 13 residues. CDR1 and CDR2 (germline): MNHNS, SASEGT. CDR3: CASSEWTDYEQYF. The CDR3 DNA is TGTGCCAGCAGTGAATGGACAGATTACGAGCAGTACTTC.

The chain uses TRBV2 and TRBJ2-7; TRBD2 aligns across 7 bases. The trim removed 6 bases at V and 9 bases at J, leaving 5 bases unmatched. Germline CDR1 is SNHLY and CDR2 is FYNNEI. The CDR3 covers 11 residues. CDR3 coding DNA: TGTGCCAGCAGATCAGCGGGACGGCAGTACTTC. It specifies CASRSAGRQYF.

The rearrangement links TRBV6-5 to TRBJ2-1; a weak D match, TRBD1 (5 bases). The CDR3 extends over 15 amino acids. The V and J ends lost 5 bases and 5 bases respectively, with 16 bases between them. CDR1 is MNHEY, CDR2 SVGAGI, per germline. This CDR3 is CASSPTLTGNNEQFF. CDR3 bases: TGTGCCAGCAGTCCAACTCTCACAGGTAACAATGAGCAGTTCTTC.

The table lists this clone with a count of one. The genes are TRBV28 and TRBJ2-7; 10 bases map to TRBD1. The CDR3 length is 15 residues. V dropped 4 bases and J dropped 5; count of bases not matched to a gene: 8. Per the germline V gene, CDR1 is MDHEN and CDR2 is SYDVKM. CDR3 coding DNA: TGTGCCAGCAGTTCAGCCGGGACAGGGGCCGACGAGCAGTACTTC. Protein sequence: CASSSAGTGADEQYF.

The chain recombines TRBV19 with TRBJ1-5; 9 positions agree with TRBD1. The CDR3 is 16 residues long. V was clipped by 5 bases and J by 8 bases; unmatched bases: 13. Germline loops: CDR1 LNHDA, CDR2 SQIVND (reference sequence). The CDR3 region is CASSVPQGQGLKPQHF. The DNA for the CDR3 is TGTGCCAGTAGTGTGCCACAGGGACAGGGACTAAAGCCCCAGCATTTT.